This passage covers 14 T cell receptor beta chains from one sample sequenced in a study of T-cell reconstitution after alpha-beta-depleted transplantation in children. Unique molecular identifiers were used to barcode this TCRbeta library. TCRdb called the PCR reads again in MiXCR, with one record for every CDR3 protein. The repertoire holds a few hundred thousand distinct CDR3 sequences, about an eighth seen once, with 3.5% to 4.5% in the top ten. The material sequenced was PBMCs, taken from the stem cell graft. These receptors were obtained from a human donor who donated a stem cell graft to a child with Fanconi anemia.

The V gene is TRBV20-1, the J gene TRBJ1-1; D is unresolved. V was trimmed by 3 bases and J by 10 bases, leaving 12 bases between them. The CDR3 has 11 amino acids. The germline CDR1 and CDR2 sequences are DFQATT and SNEGSKA (reference sequence). The CDR3 region is CSASIGQAAFF. In nucleotides, the CDR3 is TGCAGTGCTAGTATAGGGCAAGCAGCTTTCTTT.

As for this clonotype: This may arise from a read error, as a much more abundant clone is one base away. CDR3 amino acids: CASSPGGEKSYNEQFF. As DNA, the CDR3 is TGTGCCAGCAGCCCCGGTGGGGAGAAGTCCTACAATGAGCAGTTCTTC. The chain couples TRBV7-3 to TRBJ2-1; perhaps TRBD2 as D (5 bases). CDR1 and CDR2 (germline): SGHTA, FQGTGA. This CDR3 is built from 16 residues. Trimming removed 5 bases at V and 1 base at J, with 15 bases between.

This clonotype was picked up a small number of times. The chain combines TRBV7-2 with TRBJ2-7; 8 bases align to TRBD2. The CDR3 runs to 16 residues. The germline gives CDR1 SGHTA, CDR2 FQGNSA. V shed 3 bases and J 0 bases; nucleotides not matched to a gene: 7. DNA for the CDR3: TGTGCCAGCAGCTTTACTAGCGGAACATTCTCCTACGAGCAGTACTTC. As protein: CASSFTSGTFSYEQYF.

This clonotype was counted at least ten times. The chain combines TRBV2 with TRBJ1-1; TRBD1 might be the D (5 bases). The CDR3 totals 14 residues. V lost 8 bases, J lost 7 bases, and 20 bases lay in between. Germline V gene data show CDR1 as SNHLY and CDR2 as FYNNEI. This chain's CDR3 is CASGLGAQWDEAFF. The CDR3 DNA sequence: TGTGCCAGCGGCCTCGGGGCTCAATGGGATGAAGCTTTCTTT.

There are a few counts of this clonotype. The rearrangement joins TRBV2 to TRBJ2-5; no definite D call. Germline assignment: CDR1 SNHLY and CDR2 FYNNEI. This CDR3 has 13 amino acids. V was cut by 4 bases and J by 2 bases, with 8 bases left in between. Here the CDR3 reads CASSAQWQETQYF. The CDR3 DNA reads TGTGCCAGCAGTGCGCAATGGCAAGAGACCCAGTACTTC.

The rearrangement links TRBV5-1 to TRBJ2-5; a weak D match, TRBD2 (5 bases). The CDR3 length is 14 residues. Per germline, CDR1 SGHRS and CDR2 YFSETQ. The ends were cut back, 0 bases at V and 4 bases at J, with 10 bases in the middle. Here the CDR3 reads CASSLVVGRETQYF. For the CDR3, the DNA is TGCGCCAGCAGCTTGGTGGTGGGGAGAGAGACCCAGTACTTC.

This clonotype showed up just a few times. V and J are TRBV5-5 and TRBJ2-1; D possibly corresponds to TRBD1 (5 bases). The CDR3 has 16 amino acids. V was clipped by 4 bases and J by 0 bases, with 14 bases between them. The germline gives CDR1 SGHKS, CDR2 YYEKEE (reference sequence). The CDR3 loop reads CASSRQLPGSYNEQFF. CDR3 nucleotide sequence: TGTGCCAGCAGCCGACAGTTACCAGGCTCCTACAATGAGCAGTTCTTC.

The chain carries TRBV24-1 and TRBJ2-3; D ambiguous. The CDR3 is 16 amino acids. Germline-derived CDR1 and CDR2 are KGHDR and SFDVKD. V shed 1 base and J shed 0 bases, with 10 bases lying between them. The CDR3 DNA is TGTGCCACCAGTGATTTAAAAGGTTCGAGCACAGATACGCAGTATTTT. Encoded protein: CATSDLKGSSTDTQYF.

This sequence joins TRBV9 and TRBJ2-1; D not certain. CDR1 SGDLS and CDR2 YYNGEE come from the germline V gene. V lost 0 bases and J lost 3, with 13 bases in between. This CDR3 is built from 16 residues. This CDR3 reads CASSVDVTPSYNEQFF. The CDR3 bases are TGTGCCAGCAGCGTAGATGTAACCCCCAGCTACAATGAGCAGTTCTTC.

The rearrangement links TRBV9 to TRBJ2-1; TRBD2 matches 12 bases. Germline CDR1 is SGDLS and CDR2 is YYNGEE. Trimming took 4 bases from V and 9 from J; bases not matched to a gene: 5. The CDR3 length is 14 residues. The CDR3 DNA sequence: TGTGCCAGCAGCTCTAGCGGGGGGGATTCTGAGCAGTTCTTC. It encodes CASSSSGGDSEQFF.

This clonotype was seen at least ten times. The rearrangement links TRBV5-5 to TRBJ1-2, with a tentative D call TRBD1 (6 bases). Between the trimmed V and J ends, which lost 2 bases and 1 base, there was a span of 12 bases. CDR3 length: 15 amino acids. CDR1 SGHKS and CDR2 YYEKEE come from the germline V gene (reference sequence). The CDR3 DNA reads as TGTGCCAGCAGCTTAGGGGGGGCGATTAACTATGGCTACACCTTC. Amino acid sequence: CASSLGGAINYGYTF. Together with reference TRBV5-5 and TRBJ1-2, the CDR3 gives the full variable domain: DAGVTQSPTHLIKTRGQQVTLRCSPISGHKSVSWYQQVLGQGPQFIFQYYEKEERGRGNFPDRFSARQFPNYSSELNVNALLLGDSALYLCASSLGGAINYGYTFGSGTRLTVV.

There are many counts of this clonotype. The chain employs TRBV12-3 or TRBV12-4 and TRBJ1-2; D gene uncertain. V lost 7 bases and J lost 3, with 21 bases in between. This CDR3 region has 16 residues. DNA of the CDR3: TGTGCCAGCACTACTGGGCTTGGGTTCGGTGACTATGGCTACACCTTC. Protein sequence: CASTTGLGFGDYGYTF.

The chain is built from TRBV19 and TRBJ2-5, with 7 bases lining up with TRBD2. This CDR3 contains 12 residues. Germline V gene data show CDR1 as LNHDA and CDR2 as SQIVND (reference sequence). Germline trimming cut 11 bases from V and 5 bases from J; bases unmatched to any gene: 8. The CDR3 spells CASGRAGETQYF. CDR3 bases: TGTGCCTCAGGGAGGGCCGGGGAGACCCAGTACTTC.

This clonotype was seen at least ten times. V and J are TRBV20-1 and TRBJ1-6; tentatively, D is TRBD1 (5 bases). This CDR3 is built from 14 residues. With 6 bases removed from V and 0 bases from J, the gap between germline ends came to 9 bases. Germline values: CDR1 DFQATT, CDR2 SNEGSKA (reference sequence). CDR3 protein: CSAKGSSYNSPLHF. The CDR3 DNA is TGCAGTGCAAAGGGGAGCTCCTATAATTCACCCCTCCACTTT.